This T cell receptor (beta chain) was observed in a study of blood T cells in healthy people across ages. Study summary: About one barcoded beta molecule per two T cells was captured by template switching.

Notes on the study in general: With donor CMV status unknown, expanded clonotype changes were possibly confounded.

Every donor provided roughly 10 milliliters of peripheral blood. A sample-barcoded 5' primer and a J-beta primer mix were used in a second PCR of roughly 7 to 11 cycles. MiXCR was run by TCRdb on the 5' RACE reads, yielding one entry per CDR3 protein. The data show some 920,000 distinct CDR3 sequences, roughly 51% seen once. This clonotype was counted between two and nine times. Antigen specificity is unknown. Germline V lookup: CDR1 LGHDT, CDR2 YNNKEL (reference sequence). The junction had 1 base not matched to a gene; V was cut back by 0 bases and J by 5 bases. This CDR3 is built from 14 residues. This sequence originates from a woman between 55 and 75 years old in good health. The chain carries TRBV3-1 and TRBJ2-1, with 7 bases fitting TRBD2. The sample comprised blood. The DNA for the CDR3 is TGTGCCAGCAGCCAAGAGGGACTACACAATGAGCAGTTCTTC. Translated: CASSQEGLHNEQFF.